This is a list of T cell receptor beta chains from one sample in a study of cytomegalovirus exposure and HLA in healthy donors. TCRdb keeps only in-frame clones here, not all; method: immunoSEQ multiplex PCR. The sample has fewer than 200,000 clones, around 83% seen once; the top ten hold around 1.7%. Sequencing input: PBMCs. These TCRs come from a woman younger than 35 in good health and CMV-seronegative. CDR3s include the opening cysteine and the closing phenylalanine or tryptophan. The D gene is left open where the match is weak. Clone size appears in some rows only: once, few, many, or a class for an expanded clone.

d_gene: TRBD1; abundance: -; j_gene: TRBJ2-7; v_gene: TRBV14; CDR3aa: CASSQTGGEDEQYF; CDR3nt: TGTGCCAGCAGCCAGACAGGGGGAGAAGACGAGCAGTACTTC
d_gene: TRBD2; abundance: -; j_gene: TRBJ2-3; v_gene: TRBV25-1; CDR3aa: CASSEALAGATDTQYF; CDR3nt: TGTGCCAGCAGTGAAGCCCTAGCGGGAGCTACAGATACGCAGTATTTT
d_gene: TRBD2; abundance: -; j_gene: TRBJ2-1; v_gene: TRBV5-6; CDR3aa: CASTTWGGGADNEQFF; CDR3nt: TGTGCCAGCACCACCTGGGGGGGAGGCGCGGACAATGAGCAGTTCTTC
d_gene: TRBD1; abundance: -; j_gene: TRBJ1-5; v_gene: TRBV28; CDR3aa: CASGARTGWNQPQHF; CDR3nt: TGTGCCAGCGGTGCGAGGACAGGGTGGAATCAGCCCCAGCATTTT
d_gene: -; abundance: -; j_gene: TRBJ2-2; v_gene: TRBV28; CDR3aa: CASSLVGGARELFF; CDR3nt: TGTGCCAGCAGTTTAGTAGGGGGAGCTCGGGAGCTGTTTTTT
d_gene: -; abundance: -; j_gene: TRBJ1-1; v_gene: TRBV19; CDR3aa: CASSIVTGRSTEAFF; CDR3nt: TGTGCCAGTAGTATAGTAACAGGGAGAAGCACTGAAGCTTTCTTT
d_gene: -; abundance: -; j_gene: TRBJ1-3; v_gene: TRBV5-6; CDR3aa: CASSLVQGTSNTIYF; CDR3nt: TGTGCCAGCAGCTTGGTCCAGGGCACCTCAAACACCATATATTTT
d_gene: -; abundance: -; j_gene: TRBJ2-6; v_gene: TRBV2; CDR3aa: CASSEARQVVSGANVLTF; CDR3nt: TGTGCCAGCAGTGAAGCCAGACAGGTTGTTTCTGGGGCCAACGTCCTGACTTTC
d_gene: -; abundance: -; j_gene: TRBJ2-1; v_gene: TRBV19; CDR3aa: CASSIRYRVPNEQFF; CDR3nt: TGTGCCAGTAGTATTCGCTACAGGGTTCCCAATGAGCAGTTCTTC
d_gene: TRBD1; abundance: -; j_gene: TRBJ2-7; v_gene: TRBV19; CDR3aa: CASTPRQGPYEQYF; CDR3nt: TGTGCCAGTACCCCCCGACAGGGCCCCTACGAGCAGTACTTC
d_gene: -; abundance: -; j_gene: TRBJ2-2; v_gene: TRBV7-2; CDR3aa: CASSLVPVGELFF; CDR3nt: TGTGCCAGCAGCTTAGTTCCGGTAGGGGAGCTGTTTTTT
d_gene: TRBD1; abundance: -; j_gene: TRBJ1-4; v_gene: TRBV7-9; CDR3aa: CASSFRGPYEKLFF; CDR3nt: TGTGCCAGCAGCTTTAGGGGGCCCTATGAAAAACTGTTTTTT
d_gene: TRBD1; abundance: -; j_gene: TRBJ1-5; v_gene: TRBV28; CDR3aa: CASRTTGGNQPQHF; CDR3nt: TGTGCCAGCAGGACTACAGGGGGCAATCAGCCCCAGCATTTT
d_gene: -; abundance: -; j_gene: TRBJ2-1; v_gene: TRBV7-9; CDR3aa: CASSATDSLEQFF; CDR3nt: TGTGCCAGCAGCGCTACGGACAGCCTCGAGCAGTTCTTC
d_gene: TRBD2; abundance: -; j_gene: TRBJ2-1; v_gene: TRBV29-1; CDR3aa: CSATGLVNLNEQFF; CDR3nt: TGCAGCGCTACTGGACTAGTTAATCTCAATGAGCAGTTCTTC
d_gene: -; abundance: -; j_gene: TRBJ2-2; v_gene: TRBV7-2; CDR3aa: CASSLEGFSSPTGELFF; CDR3nt: TGTGCCAGCAGCTTAGAAGGTTTTAGCTCCCCTACCGGGGAGCTGTTTTTT
d_gene: -; abundance: -; j_gene: TRBJ2-3; v_gene: TRBV29-1; CDR3aa: CSVEAAGSDTQYF; CDR3nt: TGCAGCGTTGAAGCCGCCGGGAGCGATACGCAGTATTTT
d_gene: -; abundance: -; j_gene: TRBJ2-2; v_gene: TRBV5-5; CDR3aa: CASSLAGNTGELFF; CDR3nt: TGTGCCAGCAGCTTGGCCGGGAACACCGGGGAGCTGTTTTTT
d_gene: TRBD1; abundance: -; j_gene: TRBJ2-2; v_gene: TRBV2; CDR3aa: CASSFDRGRTGELFF; CDR3nt: TGTGCCAGCAGTTTTGACAGGGGGCGAACCGGGGAGCTGTTTTTT
d_gene: TRBD1; abundance: -; j_gene: TRBJ1-4; v_gene: TRBV7-2; CDR3aa: CASSRSGQLNEKLFF; CDR3nt: TGTGCCAGCTCCCGCTCGGGACAGTTAAATGAAAAACTGTTTTTT
d_gene: -; abundance: few; j_gene: TRBJ2-3; v_gene: TRBV5-1; CDR3aa: CASSLSGVTTDTQYF; CDR3nt: TGCGCCAGCAGCTTGTCAGGGGTCACCACAGATACGCAGTATTTT
d_gene: TRBD2; abundance: few; j_gene: TRBJ2-1; v_gene: TRBV5-7; CDR3aa: CASRLGLAGAYNEQFF; CDR3nt: TGTGCCAGCAGACTGGGACTAGCGGGAGCATACAATGAGCAGTTCTTC
d_gene: -; abundance: -; j_gene: TRBJ2-7; v_gene: TRBV4-3; CDR3aa: CASSRGLGSAASYEQYF; CDR3nt: TGCGCCAGCAGCCGAGGCCTAGGCAGCGCCGCCTCCTACGAGCAGTACTTC
d_gene: -; abundance: -; j_gene: TRBJ2-3; v_gene: TRBV4-2; CDR3aa: CASSQGVGSTDTQYF; CDR3nt: TGTGCCAGCAGCCAAGGAGTCGGGAGCACAGATACGCAGTATTTT
d_gene: TRBD1; abundance: once; j_gene: TRBJ2-5; v_gene: TRBV6-6; CDR3aa: CASRDSPETQYF; CDR3nt: TGTGCCAGCCGGGACAGTCCAGAGACCCAGTACTTC
d_gene: TRBD1; abundance: -; j_gene: TRBJ1-2; v_gene: TRBV7-9; CDR3aa: CASSLLGQGSYGYTF; CDR3nt: TGTGCCAGCAGCTTATTAGGACAGGGGAGCTATGGCTACACCTTC
d_gene: -; abundance: few; j_gene: TRBJ1-1; v_gene: TRBV5-1; CDR3aa: CASSLTGLNTEAFF; CDR3nt: TGCGCCAGCAGCTTAACAGGGTTGAACACTGAAGCTTTCTTT
d_gene: TRBD1; abundance: -; j_gene: TRBJ2-3; v_gene: TRBV9; CDR3aa: CASSANRQGARLGPDTQYF; CDR3nt: TGTGCCAGCAGCGCAAATCGACAGGGGGCGCGTTTAGGTCCAGATACGCAGTATTTT
d_gene: -; abundance: -; j_gene: TRBJ2-3; v_gene: TRBV29-1; CDR3aa: CSVVRGGADTQYF; CDR3nt: TGCAGCGTTGTTAGGGGTGGGGCAGATACGCAGTATTTT
d_gene: TRBD1; abundance: -; j_gene: TRBJ2-1; v_gene: TRBV7-2; CDR3aa: CASSPPSGGILNEQFF; CDR3nt: TGTGCCAGCAGCCCACCCTCAGGGGGTATTTTGAATGAGCAGTTCTTC
d_gene: -; abundance: -; j_gene: TRBJ2-3; v_gene: TRBV9; CDR3aa: CASSAGTSASTDTQYF; CDR3nt: TGTGCCAGCAGCGCCGGGACAAGTGCTAGCACAGATACGCAGTATTTT
d_gene: TRBD1; abundance: -; j_gene: TRBJ2-7; v_gene: TRBV29-1; CDR3aa: CSVEAWDRAAEQYF; CDR3nt: TGCAGCGTTGAAGCCTGGGACAGGGCCGCCGAGCAGTACTTC
d_gene: -; abundance: -; j_gene: TRBJ1-1; v_gene: TRBV15; CDR3aa: CATSRDLRATEAFF; CDR3nt: TGTGCCACCAGCAGAGACCTTCGAGCCACTGAAGCTTTCTTT
d_gene: TRBD1; abundance: -; j_gene: TRBJ2-7; v_gene: TRBV29-1; CDR3aa: CSVEHRGYEQYF; CDR3nt: TGCAGCGTTGAGCACAGGGGATACGAGCAGTACTTC
d_gene: -; abundance: -; j_gene: TRBJ2-7; v_gene: TRBV29-1; CDR3aa: CSVRLAYEQYF; CDR3nt: TGCAGCGTTAGACTCGCCTACGAGCAGTACTTC
d_gene: -; abundance: -; j_gene: TRBJ2-1; v_gene: TRBV27; CDR3aa: CASSFAGPYNEQFF; CDR3nt: TGTGCCAGCAGTTTCGCGGGACCCTACAATGAGCAGTTCTTC
d_gene: -; abundance: -; j_gene: TRBJ1-5; v_gene: TRBV7-2; CDR3aa: CASSPYGSGVSNQPQHF; CDR3nt: TGTGCCAGCAGCCCCTACGGGAGCGGGGTTAGCAATCAGCCCCAGCATTTT